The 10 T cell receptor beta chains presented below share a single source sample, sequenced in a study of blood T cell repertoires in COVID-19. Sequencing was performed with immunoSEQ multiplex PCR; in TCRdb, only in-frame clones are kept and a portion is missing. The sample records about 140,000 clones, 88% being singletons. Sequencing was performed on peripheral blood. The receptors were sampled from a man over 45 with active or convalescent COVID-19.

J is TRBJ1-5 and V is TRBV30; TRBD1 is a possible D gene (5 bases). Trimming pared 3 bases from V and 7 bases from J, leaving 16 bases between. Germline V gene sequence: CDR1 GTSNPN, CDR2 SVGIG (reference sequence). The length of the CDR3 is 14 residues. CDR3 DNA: TGTGCCTGGAGCGCCGGGGGGGGGAGACAGCCCCAGCATTTT. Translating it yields CAWSAGGGRQPQHF.

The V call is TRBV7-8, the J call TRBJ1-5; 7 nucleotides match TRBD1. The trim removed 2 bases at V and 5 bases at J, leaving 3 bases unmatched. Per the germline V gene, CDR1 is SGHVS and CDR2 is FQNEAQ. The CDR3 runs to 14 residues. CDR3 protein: CASSLRGRDQPQHF. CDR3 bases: TGTGCCAGCAGCTTAAGGGGGCGAGATCAGCCCCAGCATTTT.

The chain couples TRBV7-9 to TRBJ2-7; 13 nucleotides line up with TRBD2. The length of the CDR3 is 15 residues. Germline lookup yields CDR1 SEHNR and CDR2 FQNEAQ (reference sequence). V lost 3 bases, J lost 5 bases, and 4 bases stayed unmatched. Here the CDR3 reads CASSLPGLAGNEQYF. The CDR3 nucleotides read TGTGCCAGCAGCTTGCCGGGACTAGCGGGAAACGAGCAGTACTTC.

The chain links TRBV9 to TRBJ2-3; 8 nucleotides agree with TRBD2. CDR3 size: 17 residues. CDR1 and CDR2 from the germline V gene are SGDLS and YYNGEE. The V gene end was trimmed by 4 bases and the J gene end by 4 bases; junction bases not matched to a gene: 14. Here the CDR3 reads CASSSRWGLAGSDTQYF. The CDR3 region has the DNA TGTGCCAGCAGCTCCCGATGGGGATTAGCGGGGTCAGATACGCAGTATTTT. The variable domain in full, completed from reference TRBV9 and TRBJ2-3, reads DSGVTQTPKHLITATGQRVTLRCSPRSGDLSVYWYQQSLDQGLQFLIQYYNGEERAKGNILERFSAQQFPDLHSELNLSSLELGDSALYFCASSSRWGLAGSDTQYFGPGTRLTVL.

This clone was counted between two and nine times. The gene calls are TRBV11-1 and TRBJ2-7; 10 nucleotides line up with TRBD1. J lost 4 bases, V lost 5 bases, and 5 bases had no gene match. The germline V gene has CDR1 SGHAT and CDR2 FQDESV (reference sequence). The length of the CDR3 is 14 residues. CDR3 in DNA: TGTGCCAGCAGCCCCCGGACAGGGGGTTACGAGCAGTACTTC. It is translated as CASSPRTGGYEQYF.

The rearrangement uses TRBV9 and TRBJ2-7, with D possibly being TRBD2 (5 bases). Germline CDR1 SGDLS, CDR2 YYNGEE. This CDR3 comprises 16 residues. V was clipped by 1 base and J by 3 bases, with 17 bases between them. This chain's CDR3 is CASSVRPAGLDYEQYF. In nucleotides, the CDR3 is TGTGCCAGCAGCGTACGACCGGCAGGACTCGACTACGAGCAGTACTTC.

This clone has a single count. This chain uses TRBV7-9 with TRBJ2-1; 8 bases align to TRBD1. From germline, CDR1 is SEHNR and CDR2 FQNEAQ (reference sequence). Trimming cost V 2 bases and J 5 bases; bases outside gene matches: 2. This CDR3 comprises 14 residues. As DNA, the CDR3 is TGTGCCAGCAGCTTAAACAGGGGGGACAATGAGCAGTTCTTC. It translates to CASSLNRGDNEQFF.

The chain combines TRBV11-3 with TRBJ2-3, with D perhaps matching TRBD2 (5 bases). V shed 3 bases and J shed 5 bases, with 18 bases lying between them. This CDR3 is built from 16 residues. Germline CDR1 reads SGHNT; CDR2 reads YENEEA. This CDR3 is CASSLGDGRGVDTQYF. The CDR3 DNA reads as TGTGCCAGCAGCTTGGGTGACGGACGGGGAGTAGATACGCAGTATTTT.

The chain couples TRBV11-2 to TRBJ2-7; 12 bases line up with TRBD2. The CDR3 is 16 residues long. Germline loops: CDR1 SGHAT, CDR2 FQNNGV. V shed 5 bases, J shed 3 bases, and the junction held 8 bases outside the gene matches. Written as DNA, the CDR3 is TGTGCCAGCAGCGCCCGGACTAGCGGGACTCTCTACGAGCAGTACTTC. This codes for CASSARTSGTLYEQYF.

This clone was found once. The CDR3 spells CATSQHGAGGTDTQYF. CDR3 nucleotides: TGTGCCACCAGCCAACACGGAGCGGGTGGCACAGATACGCAGTATTTT. This sequence joins TRBV24-1 and TRBJ2-3; the D gene is possibly TRBD2 (6 bases). Germline-derived CDR1 and CDR2 are KGHDR and SFDVKD. This CDR3 contains 16 residues. The V and J ends lost 7 bases and 1 base respectively, with 17 bases between them.